Below are 17 T cell receptor beta chains sequenced from a single sample in a study of blood T cells in healthy people across ages. Primers used in a second PCR of about 7 to 12 cycles were a sample-barcoded 5' primer and a J-beta primer mix. TCRdb re-called the 5' RACE reads through MiXCR, storing one row per CDR3 protein. This table has fewer than 2,000,000 distinct CDR3 sequences, about two fifths appearing once. Sequences were obtained from blood. Receptors originate from a human donor in good health.

This clonotype was observed a handful of times. V usage is TRBV29-1 and J usage is TRBJ1-2, with a possible D match to TRBD1 (6 bases). The germline V gene encodes CDR1 SQVTM and CDR2 ANQGSEA. Trimming removed 1 base at V and 2 bases at J, with 14 bases between. The CDR3 loop spans 15 amino acids. The DNA of the CDR3 is TGCAGCGTTGAAGCCCTGGGACACAAGAACTATGGCTACACCTTC. This sequence encodes CSVEALGHKNYGYTF.

The chain is built from TRBV6-4 and TRBJ2-3, with D maybe TRBD1 (6 bases). The CDR3 contains 14 residues. The germline V gene encodes CDR1 MRHNA and CDR2 SNTAGT. V was shortened by 5 bases and J by 4 bases, with 13 bases between the two germline ends. CDR3 nucleotide sequence: TGTGCCAGCAGTTCACAGGGAGCGGCAGATACGCAGTATTTT. Its translation is CASSSQGAADTQYF.

The rearrangement links TRBV20-1 to TRBJ2-3; 11 bases map to TRBD1. The CDR3 loop spans 14 amino acids. J gave up 5 bases and V 4 bases, and 5 bases lay outside the gene matches. CDR1 is DFQATT, CDR2 SNEGSKA, per germline (reference sequence). CDR3 protein: CSAKDRGRGDTQYF. CDR3 DNA sequence: TGCAGTGCTAAGGACAGGGGGCGCGGAGATACGCAGTATTTT.

The V call is TRBV20-1, the J call TRBJ2-6; the D gene is possibly TRBD1 (5 bases). The length of the CDR3 is 16 residues. Germline loops: CDR1 DFQATT, CDR2 SNEGSKA (reference sequence). V was pared by 0 bases and J by 0 bases, with 9 bases between. Here the CDR3 reads CSAREPQVSGANVLTF. The CDR3 DNA sequence: TGCAGTGCTAGAGAGCCACAGGTCTCTGGGGCCAACGTCCTGACTTTC.

This sequence joins TRBV6-5 and TRBJ2-5; the D gene is possibly TRBD1 (5 bases). The J call could be wrong; TRBJ2-7 is a better fit for the DNA end. There are 13 residues in the CDR3. Germline V CDR1 and CDR2: MNHEY, SVGAGI. The CDR3 coding sequence is TGTGCCAGCAGGAGGACACGAGAAGGCGAGCAGTACTTC. It translates to CASRRTREGEQYF.

The V gene is TRBV27, the J gene TRBJ1-1; 7 positions agree with TRBD1. V trimming: 8 bases; J trimming: 10 bases; junction bases outside the gene matches: 13. This CDR3 is built from 13 residues. In germline, CDR1 is MNHEY, CDR2 SMNVEV (reference sequence). The CDR3 reads CASGPQGYVRAFF. The CDR3 region has the DNA TGTGCCAGCGGTCCACAGGGGTACGTTCGAGCTTTCTTT.

CDR3 DNA: TGTGCCAGCGCGGGACAGGGACAATATGGCTACACCTTC. This translates into CASAGQGQYGYTF. The V call is TRBV2, the J call TRBJ1-2, with TRBD1 identical over 9 bases. CDR1 is SNHLY, CDR2 FYNNEI, per germline. V gave up 8 bases and J gave up 5 bases; unmatched junction bases: 6. The CDR3 contains 13 residues.

The J gene is TRBJ1-1, the V gene TRBV10-3, with unresolved D. The CDR3 sequence is 13 residues long. Germline CDR1 reads ENHRY; CDR2 reads SYGVKD. Trimming cost V 3 bases and J 3 bases, with 8 bases left between them. In DNA, the CDR3 is TGTGCCATCAGTGATATGCAGGACACTGAAGCTTTCTTT. This sequence encodes CAISDMQDTEAFF.

There are a few counts of this clonotype. The rearrangement links TRBV5-1 to TRBJ1-2, with D unclear. Germline CDR1 and CDR2: SGHRS and YFSETQ. The CDR3 is made up of 17 amino acids. Trimming left V 0 bases short and J 5 bases short, with 20 bases between. The CDR3 DNA reads as TGCGCCAGCAGCTTGGCCGTCGGGCCCCGAATGATATATGGCTACACCTTC. This translates into CASSLAVGPRMIYGYTF.

Concerning this clonotype itself: The junction and the germline gene differ at one end; a read error may be behind it. The chain combines TRBV3-1 with TRBJ2-1, with 10 bases matching TRBD1. CDR1 LGHDT and CDR2 YNNKEL come from the germline V gene (reference sequence). The CDR3 has 15 residues. This CDR3 is CVSSPPGQGSNEQFF. The CDR3 nucleotides are TGTGTCAGCAGCCCCCCGGGACAGGGGTCCAATGAGCAGTTCTTC.

This clonotype appeared many times. The V and J genes are TRBV4-1 and TRBJ2-7; TRBD1 aligns across 8 bases. Germline-derived CDR1 and CDR2 are MGHRA and YSYEKL. The ends lost 6 bases at V and 6 bases at J; junction bases unmatched: 16. This CDR3 is built from 16 residues. CDR3 protein: CASSLYPTGEGLEQYF. The CDR3 DNA follows: TGCGCCAGCAGTCTCTATCCGACAGGGGAAGGGCTCGAGCAGTACTTC.

The chain employs TRBV20-1 and TRBJ2-7; the D is unclear. Trimming pared 3 bases from V and 1 base from J, leaving 13 bases between. Germline V gives CDR1 DFQATT, CDR2 SNEGSKA (reference sequence). The CDR3 is 14 residues long. The DNA for the CDR3 is TGCAGTGCTAGTTCCGGCGCAGGATCCTACGAGCAGTACTTC. Translating gives CSASSGAGSYEQYF.

The chain links TRBV27 to TRBJ2-4, with a tentative D call TRBD1 (6 bases). Per the germline V gene, CDR1 is MNHEY and CDR2 is SMNVEV (reference sequence). Trimming cost V 2 bases and J 1 base, with 12 bases left between them. This CDR3 region has 16 residues. The CDR3 here is CASSLTQGWAKNIQYF. The CDR3 coding sequence is TGTGCCAGCAGTTTAACCCAGGGGTGGGCCAAAAACATTCAGTACTTC.

The V call is TRBV12-3 or TRBV12-4, the J call TRBJ2-2; D remains unclear. The CDR3 spans 16 residues. With 3 bases removed from V and 5 bases from J, the gap between germline ends came to 16 bases. CDR3 DNA: TGTGCCAGCAGTTTCCAGGCCCTCGATAATACCGGGGAGCTGTTTTTT. This encodes CASSFQALDNTGELFF.

There are a few counts of this clonotype. The gene calls are TRBV7-2 and TRBJ1-1; D is undetermined. CDR3 size: 14 residues. Between the trimmed V and J ends, which lost 0 bases and 1 base, there was a span of 6 bases. Germline V lookup: CDR1 SGHTA, CDR2 FQGNSA. The CDR3: CASSLATRNTEAFF. In nucleotides, the CDR3 is TGTGCCAGCAGCTTAGCCACTAGGAACACTGAAGCTTTCTTT.

The gene calls are TRBV7-2 and TRBJ2-7; 7 bases match TRBD2. The CDR3 loop spans 16 amino acids. The germline gives CDR1 SGHTA, CDR2 FQGNSA. Germline trimming cut 1 base from V and 1 base from J; bases unmatched to any gene: 7. CDR3 nucleotide sequence: TGTGCCAGCAGCTTAGTGGGAGGGTATACTTCCTACGAGCAGTACTTC. It encodes CASSLVGGYTSYEQYF.

CDR3 loop: CASQQQGSGNTIYF. The CDR3 DNA reads as TGTGCCAGCCAACAACAGGGATCAGGAAACACCATATATTTT. The V call is TRBV27, the J call TRBJ1-3, with D maybe TRBD1 (6 bases). The CDR3 extends over 14 amino acids. The V end lost 8 bases, the J end lost 4 bases, and 15 bases lay between the germline ends. Germline V gene lookup returns CDR1 MNHEY and CDR2 SMNVEV (reference sequence).